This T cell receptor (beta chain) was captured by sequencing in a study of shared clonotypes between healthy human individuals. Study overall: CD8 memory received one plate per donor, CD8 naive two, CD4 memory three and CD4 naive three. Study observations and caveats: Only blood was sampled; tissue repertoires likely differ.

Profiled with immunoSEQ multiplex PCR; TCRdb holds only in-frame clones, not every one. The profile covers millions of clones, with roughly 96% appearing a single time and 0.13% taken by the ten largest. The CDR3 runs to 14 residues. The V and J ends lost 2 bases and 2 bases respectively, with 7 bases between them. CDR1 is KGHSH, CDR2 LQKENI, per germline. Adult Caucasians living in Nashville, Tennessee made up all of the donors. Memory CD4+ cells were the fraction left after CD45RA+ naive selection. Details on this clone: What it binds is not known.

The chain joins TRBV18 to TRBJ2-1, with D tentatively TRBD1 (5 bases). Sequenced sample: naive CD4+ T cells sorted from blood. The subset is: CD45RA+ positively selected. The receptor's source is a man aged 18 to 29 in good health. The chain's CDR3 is CASSPTGTYNEQFF. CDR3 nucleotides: TGTGCCAGCTCACCAACAGGAACCTACAATGAGCAGTTCTTC. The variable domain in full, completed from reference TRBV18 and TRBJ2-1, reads NAGVMQNPRHLVRRRGQEARLRCSPMKGHSHVYWYRQLPEEGLKFMVYLQKENIIDESGMPKERFSAEFPKEGPSILRIQQVVRGDSAAYFCASSPTGTYNEQFFGPGTRLTVL.